Listed below are T cell receptor beta chains from one sample, sequenced in a study of radiation and T cells in renal cell carcinoma. Profiling relied on immunoSEQ multiplex PCR, and the TCRdb table lists in-frame clones only, not all of them. The sample consists of 120,000 to 150,000 clones, less than 90% of them appearing once. Material: blood, obtained from a patient whose treatment included radiotherapy and nephrectomy. These receptors were taken from a woman aged 45-60 years with renal cell carcinoma. CDR3s include the opening cysteine and the closing phenylalanine or tryptophan. D genes are given only for firm matches. Where a row states a size, it is once, few, many or the class of an expanded clone; other rows omit it.

TRBV28	-	-	12	TRBJ1-1	TGTGCCAGCAGTTTACTTCGCAGGGATGCTTTCTTT	CASSLLRRDAFF
TRBV10-2	TRBD2	-	15	TRBJ2-7	TGCGCCAGTAACCAGCGGCGGGAGGGGGCCTACGAGCAGTACTTC	CASNQRREGAYEQYF
TRBV2	-	-	13	TRBJ1-5	TGTGCCAGCAGTGGTGGGAGAAATCAGCCCCAGCATTTT	CASSGGRNQPQHF
TRBV6-5	-	-	15	TRBJ1-1	TGTGCCAGCAGTTACTCGAATTATGGGAACACTGAAGCTTTCTTT	CASSYSNYGNTEAFF
TRBV7-2	-	-	15	TRBJ1-2	TGTGCCAGCAGCTTAGCCGCATGGGGGAACTATGGCTACACCTTC	CASSLAAWGNYGYTF
TRBV5-1	-	-	15	TRBJ2-5	TGCGCCAGCAGCCTTGTAGTGGGGGCGCAAGAGACCCAGTACTTC	CASSLVVGAQETQYF
TRBV30	-	few	13	TRBJ1-6	TGTGCCTGGAGTAATCATTATAATTCACCCCTCCACTTT	CAWSNHYNSPLHF
TRBV19	-	-	17	TRBJ1-1	TGTGCCAGTAGTATTGGGCAAGGTTTTCAGCTGAACACTGAAGCTTTCTTT	CASSIGQGFQLNTEAFF
TRBV10-3	TRBD2	-	15	TRBJ2-3	TGTGCCATCAGTGAGCTAGCGGGAGGGACGGATACGCAGTATTTT	CAISELAGGTDTQYF
TRBV2	TRBD2	-	15	TRBJ2-7	TGTGCCAGCAGACGAACAGCCAGCGGGGCAGGGGAGCAGTACTTC	CASRRTASGAGEQYF
TRBV28	-	-	15	TRBJ1-2	TGTGCCAGCAGTTTAGGGGGACTCTCTAACTATGGCTACACCTTC	CASSLGGLSNYGYTF
TRBV10-2	TRBD1	-	15	TRBJ1-3	TGCGCCAGCAGTGAGTCGACAGGGCCTGGAAACACCATATATTTT	CASSESTGPGNTIYF
TRBV4-1	TRBD1	-	15	TRBJ2-1	TGCGCCAGCGAGACAGGGTCAGGCTCTCTAAATGAGCAGTTCTTC	CASETGSGSLNEQFF
TRBV29-1	TRBD1	once	13	TRBJ2-5	TGCAGCGCCTTGGGACAGGGGCAGGAGACCCAGTACTTC	CSALGQGQETQYF
TRBV5-6	-	-	14	TRBJ2-3	TGTGCCAGCAGCTTTCCCCCGCCGCCAGATACGCAGTATTTT	CASSFPPPPDTQYF
TRBV14	-	-	14	TRBJ1-6	TGTGCCAGCAGACAAGGAGTAGGGAATTCACCCCTCCACTTT	CASRQGVGNSPLHF
TRBV27	-	-	14	TRBJ1-4	TGTGCCGCAGGGACCCTGGGGGCTAATGAAAAACTGTTTTTT	CAAGTLGANEKLFF
TRBV5-1	TRBD2	-	15	TRBJ2-1	TGCGCCAGCAGCTCGACAGCGGGGGTTTACAATGAGCAGTTCTTC	CASSSTAGVYNEQFF
TRBV7-8	-	-	20	TRBJ2-6	TGTGCCAGCAGCCCCACAGAGGGGGGGCATGAGGCCTCTGGGGCCAACGTCCTGACTTTC	CASSPTEGGHEASGANVLTF
TRBV30	-	-	15	TRBJ2-2	TGTGCCTGGAGTGTGAGGCCAGGGGACACCGGGGAGCTGTTTTTT	CAWSVRPGDTGELFF
TRBV4-2	TRBD1	once	14	TRBJ2-7	TGTGCCAGCAGCCCGGGACAGGCCATCTACGAGCAGTACTTC	CASSPGQAIYEQYF
TRBV10-2	-	once	13	TRBJ2-7	TGCGCCAGCAGTCTACCCGGCCTCTTCGAGCAGTACTTC	CASSLPGLFEQYF
TRBV30	-	-	15	TRBJ1-1	TGTGCCTGGAGTGTATCCGGGGGCGCCGTCACTGAAGCTTTCTTT	CAWSVSGGAVTEAFF